In this sample, the clone carrying this TCR beta chain turned up a few times. The data derive from a study of blood T cells in healthy people across ages. For every donor, a draw yielded roughly 9.3 milliliters of peripheral blood. A second about 7 to 12 cycle PCR used barcoded and J-beta primers. TCRdb re-derived calls from the 5' RACE reads in MiXCR, one entry per CDR3 protein. In the table there are roughly 800,000 distinct CDR3 sequences, around 25% of which are singletons. CDR1 SGHRS and CDR2 YFSETQ come from the germline V gene. CDR3 length: 15 amino acids. Between the trimmed V and J ends, which lost 0 bases and 2 bases, there was a span of 12 bases. Separately, the same data were catalogued under a study of T cells of mothers and their children. As reported in that work: Each 15 ul cDNA reaction used approximately 1.5 ug RNA; all RNA was used. Sequencing got over 8 million TCR beta CDR3 reads from each mother and approximately 3 million from each child.

V gene TRBV5-1 combines with J gene TRBJ2-7; D is perhaps TRBD1 (6 bases). This TCR was sampled from a boy younger than 18 in good health. The specimen was blood. CDR3 bases: TGCGCCAGCAGCTTGGCCGCAGGGGATACCTACGAGCAGTACTTC. It yields the protein CASSLAAGDTYEQYF.